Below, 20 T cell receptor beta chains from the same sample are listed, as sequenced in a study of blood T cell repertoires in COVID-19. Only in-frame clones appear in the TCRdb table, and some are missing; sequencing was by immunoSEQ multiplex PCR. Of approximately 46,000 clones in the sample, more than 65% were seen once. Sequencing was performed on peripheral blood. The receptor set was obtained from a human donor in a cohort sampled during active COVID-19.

CDR3 amino acids: CASSLGGTEQETQYF. CDR3 coding DNA: TGTGCCAGCAGCTTAGGAGGGACAGAGCAAGAGACCCAGTACTTC. The V and J genes are TRBV11-3 and TRBJ2-5; TRBD1 matches 7 bases. The ends lost 1 base at V and 2 bases at J; junction bases unmatched: 4. Germline V lookup: CDR1 SGHNT, CDR2 YENEEA. The CDR3 runs 15 residues.

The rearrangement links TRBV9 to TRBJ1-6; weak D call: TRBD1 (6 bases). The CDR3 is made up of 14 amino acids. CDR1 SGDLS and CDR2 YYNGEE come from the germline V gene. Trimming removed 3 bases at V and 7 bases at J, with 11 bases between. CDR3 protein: CASSGGRNNSPLHF. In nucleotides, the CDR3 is TGTGCCAGCAGCGGGGGGCGAAACAATTCACCCCTCCACTTT.

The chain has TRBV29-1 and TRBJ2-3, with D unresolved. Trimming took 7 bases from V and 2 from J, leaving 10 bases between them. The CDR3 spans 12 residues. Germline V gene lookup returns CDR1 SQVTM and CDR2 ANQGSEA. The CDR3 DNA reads TGCAGCGCTGCGTCCCACACAGATACGCAGTATTTT. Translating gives CSAASHTDTQYF.

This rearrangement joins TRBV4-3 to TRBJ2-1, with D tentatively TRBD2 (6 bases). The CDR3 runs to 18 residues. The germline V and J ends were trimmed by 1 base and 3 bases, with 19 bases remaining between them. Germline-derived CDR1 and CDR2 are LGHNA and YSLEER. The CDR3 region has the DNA TGCGCCAGCAGCCAAGCACAACCGAAGCGGGTTGTCTACAATGAGCAGTTCTTC. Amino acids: CASSQAQPKRVVYNEQFF.

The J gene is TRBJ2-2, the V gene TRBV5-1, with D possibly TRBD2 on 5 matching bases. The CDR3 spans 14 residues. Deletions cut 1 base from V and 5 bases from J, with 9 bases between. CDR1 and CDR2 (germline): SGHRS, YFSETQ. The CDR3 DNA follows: TGCGCCAGCAGCTTGCGGGGAGCGACCGGGGAGCTGTTTTTT. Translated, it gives CASSLRGATGELFF. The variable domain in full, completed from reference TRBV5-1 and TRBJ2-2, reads KAGVTQTPRYLIKTRGQQVTLSCSPISGHRSVSWYQQTPGQGLQFLFEYFSETQRNKGNFPGRFSGRQFSNSRSEMNVSTLELGDSALYLCASSLRGATGELFFGEGSRLTVL.

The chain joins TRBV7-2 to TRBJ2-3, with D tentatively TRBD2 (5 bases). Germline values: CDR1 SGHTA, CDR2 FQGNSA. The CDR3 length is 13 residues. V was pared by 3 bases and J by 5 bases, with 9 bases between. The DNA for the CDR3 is TGTGCCAGCAGCTTTGAGCGGCAAGATACGCAGTATTTT. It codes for CASSFERQDTQYF.

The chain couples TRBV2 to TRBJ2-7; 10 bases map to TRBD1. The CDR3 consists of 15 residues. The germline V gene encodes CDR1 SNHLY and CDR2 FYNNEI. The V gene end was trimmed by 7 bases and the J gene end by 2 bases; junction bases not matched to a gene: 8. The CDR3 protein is CASTSETGGAYEQYF. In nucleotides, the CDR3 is TGTGCCAGCACCTCGGAGACAGGGGGCGCCTACGAGCAGTACTTC.

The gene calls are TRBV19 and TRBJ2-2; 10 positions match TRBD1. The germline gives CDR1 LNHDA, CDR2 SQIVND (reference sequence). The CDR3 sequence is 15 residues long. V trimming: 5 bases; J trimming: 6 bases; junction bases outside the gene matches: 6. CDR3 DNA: TGTGCCAGTAGTTTATCGACAGGGGGCTCCGGGGAGCTGTTTTTT. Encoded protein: CASSLSTGGSGELFF.

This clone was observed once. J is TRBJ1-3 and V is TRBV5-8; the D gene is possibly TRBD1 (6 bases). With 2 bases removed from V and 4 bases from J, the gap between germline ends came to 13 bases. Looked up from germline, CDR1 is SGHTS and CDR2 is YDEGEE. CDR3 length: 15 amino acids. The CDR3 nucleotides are TGTGCCAGCAGCTTCACAGGGTTTCTAGGAAACACCATATATTTT. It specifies CASSFTGFLGNTIYF.

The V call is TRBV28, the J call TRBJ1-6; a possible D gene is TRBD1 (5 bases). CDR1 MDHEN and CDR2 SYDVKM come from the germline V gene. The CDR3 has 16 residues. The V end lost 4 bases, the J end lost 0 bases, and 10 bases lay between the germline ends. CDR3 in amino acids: CASSSGGSSYNSPLHF. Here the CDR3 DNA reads TGTGCCAGCAGTTCCGGGGGGAGCTCCTATAATTCACCCCTCCACTTT.

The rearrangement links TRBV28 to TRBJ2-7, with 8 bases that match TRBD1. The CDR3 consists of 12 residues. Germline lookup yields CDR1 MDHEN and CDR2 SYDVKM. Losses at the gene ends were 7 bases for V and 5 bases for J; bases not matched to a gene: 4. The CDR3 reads CASTDRADEQYF. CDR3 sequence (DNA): TGTGCCAGCACGGACAGGGCCGACGAGCAGTACTTC.

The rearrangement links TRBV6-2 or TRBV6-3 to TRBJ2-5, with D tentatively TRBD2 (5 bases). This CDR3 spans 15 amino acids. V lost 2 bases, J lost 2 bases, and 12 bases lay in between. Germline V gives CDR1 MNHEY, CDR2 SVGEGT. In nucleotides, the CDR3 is TGTGCCAGCAGTTACCCGAGGACTCTACAAGAGACCCAGTACTTC. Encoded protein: CASSYPRTLQETQYF.

Here the CDR3 reads CASSADGGDGYGSPLHF. The CDR3 coding sequence is TGTGCCAGCAGCGCCGATGGAGGGGATGGTTACGGTTCACCCCTCCACTTT. The chain uses TRBV9 and TRBJ1-6; perhaps TRBD1 as D (5 bases). V was pared by 3 bases and J by 9 bases, with 22 bases between. Germline assignment: CDR1 SGDLS and CDR2 YYNGEE. CDR3 length: 17 residues.

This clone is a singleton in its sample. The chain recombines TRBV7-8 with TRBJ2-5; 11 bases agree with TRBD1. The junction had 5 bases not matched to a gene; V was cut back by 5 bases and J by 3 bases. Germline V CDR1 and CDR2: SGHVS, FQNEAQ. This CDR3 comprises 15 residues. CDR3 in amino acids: CASSIRDRGEETQYF. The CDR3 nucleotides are TGTGCCAGCAGCATCCGGGACAGGGGGGAAGAGACCCAGTACTTC.

CDR3 amino acids: CASSMGSDRGLVGYTF. CDR3 DNA sequence: TGTGCCAGTAGTATGGGGTCGGACAGGGGGCTCGTTGGCTACACCTTC. J is TRBJ1-2 and V is TRBV19, with 11 bases that match TRBD1. The CDR3 is made up of 16 amino acids. V lost 3 bases and J lost 7; bases outside the gene matches: 10. CDR1 and CDR2 (germline): LNHDA, SQIVND (reference sequence).

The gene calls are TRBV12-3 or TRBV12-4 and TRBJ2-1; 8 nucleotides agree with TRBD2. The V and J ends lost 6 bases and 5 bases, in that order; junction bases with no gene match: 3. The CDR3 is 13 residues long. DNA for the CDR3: TGTGCCAGCAGATCGGGGGGGAACAATGAGCAGTTCTTC. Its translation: CASRSGGNNEQFF.

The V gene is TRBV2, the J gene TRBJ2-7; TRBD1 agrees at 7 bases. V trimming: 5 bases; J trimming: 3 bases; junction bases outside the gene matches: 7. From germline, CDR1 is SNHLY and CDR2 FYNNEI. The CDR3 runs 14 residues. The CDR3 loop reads CASSRDSDVYEQYF. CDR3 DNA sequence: TGTGCCAGCAGTAGGGACAGTGACGTCTACGAGCAGTACTTC.

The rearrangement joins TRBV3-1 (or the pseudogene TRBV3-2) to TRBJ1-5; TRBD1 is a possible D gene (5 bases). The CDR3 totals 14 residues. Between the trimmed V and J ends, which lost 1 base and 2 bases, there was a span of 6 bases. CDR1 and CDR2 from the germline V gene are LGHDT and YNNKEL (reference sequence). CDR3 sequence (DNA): TGTGCCAGCAGCCAAGGGGGCCGCAATCAGCCCCAGCATTTT. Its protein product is CASSQGGRNQPQHF.

CDR3 coding DNA: TGTGCCAGTAGTACATCAGGGATTGACACTGAAGCTTTCTTT. Encoded protein: CASSTSGIDTEAFF. This sequence joins TRBV19 and TRBJ1-1; a weak D match, TRBD1 (5 bases). Trimming pared 4 bases from V and 3 bases from J, leaving 12 bases between. CDR3 length equals 14 residues. Germline CDR1 reads LNHDA; CDR2 reads SQIVND (reference sequence).

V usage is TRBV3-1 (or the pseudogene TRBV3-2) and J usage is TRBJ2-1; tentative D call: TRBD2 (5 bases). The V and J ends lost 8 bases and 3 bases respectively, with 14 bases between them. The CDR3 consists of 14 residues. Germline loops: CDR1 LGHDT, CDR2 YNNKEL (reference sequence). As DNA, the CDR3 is TGTGCCAGCCAACCGGCTAGCTACTACAATGAGCAGTTCTTC. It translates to CASQPASYYNEQFF.